This TCR beta chain was sequenced in a study of shared clonotypes between healthy human individuals (dated by TCRdb to 2020 to 2022). Study-wide context: The cohort included three men and a couple of women between 18 and 49 years of age. For each donor, three plates each were used for CD4 naive and CD4 memory, two plates were used for CD8 naive, and one plate was used for CD8 memory. To increase sequencing depth and limit assay-specific biases, different laboratories used diverse techniques to prepare libraries and sequence TCR repertoires. Leukapheresis yielded between about 0.85 and 10 billion PBMCs per donor. To estimate repertoire size and how much clonotypes are shared between individuals, the study performed deep sequencing of blood TCR repertoires from a few healthy adults. Overall results and qualifications from the work: Sharing across several donors was observed for around 5% of naive CD4, 3% to 4% of naive CD8, over 2% of memory CD4, and about 0.39% of memory CD8 clonotypes. Pairwise subsampling indicated that sequencing depth was expected to affect the degree of clonotype sharing among donors. Clonotypes shared by all four sorted-subset donors showed higher generation probabilities than non-shared clonotypes. Rarefaction of sorted-subset datasets indicated incomplete sequencing despite the large sequencing depth. Naive subsets generally had larger estimated clonotype richness than memory subsets. The genetic and exposure-history diversity represented was limited by the small number of donors. Sampling was restricted to blood, and TCR repertoires in tissue are likely to differ from TCR repertoires in blood.

Measured from the cysteine to the phenylalanine, the CDR3 is 19 residues long. Just the 57-base CDR3 DNA is kept, in frame starting at base 1. V is cut back by 4 bases and J by 4 bases, with 16 bases in the junction unmatched. Donors were healthy HIV-negative adults with no recently reported acute infections or vaccinations. Every donor was a Caucasian adult living in Nashville, Tennessee, USA. CD4+ T cells were enriched by magnetic negative selection; naive cells were then positively selected on CD45RA, and the negative fraction formed the memory subset. After blood collection by leukapheresis, PBMCs were isolated using Ficoll-Histopaque density gradient centrifugation and then cryopreserved in the vapor phase of liquid nitrogen. Analytical flow cytometry was used to check the purity and quantity of each magnetically sorted T cell population. From each sorted fraction, genomic DNA was isolated and quantified by UV absorbance on a Nanodrop 2000c.

In regard to this clone: The antigen it binds to is not known. Per-nucleotide qualities are absent, and no much larger clonotype sits a single base away.

TCR CDR3 regions were amplified from genomic DNA by multiplex PCR using the deep immunoSEQ assay. Extracted genomic DNA from each cell subset was distributed evenly across all wells of several immunoSEQ 96-well plates, and each plate was treated as a replicate. For sorted subsets, each replicate PCR was loaded with around 220 ng genomic DNA, equivalent to about 30,000 T cell genomes. Purified libraries were quantified with a Qubit 3.0 fluorometer, sized on a Bioanalyzer 2100, and re-quantified with the KAPA Library Quantification kit. Every immunoSEQ 96-well plate was sequenced on a dedicated single-read 150-cycle Illumina NextSeq 550 flow cell. Per the original workflow: Because the immunoSEQ output held only junctional sequences and lacked quality scores, the filtering could not match the filtering applied to full-length reads. Sequences were annotated with PyIR, a Python wrapper for IgBLAST v1.9, using IMGT germline references to assign V/J genes and CDR3. Reads were filtered out if the reads had weak V/J assignments (E-value above 1e-6), no CDR3, stop codons, out-of-frame junctions, or ambiguous translated residues. V3J clonotypes were defined by identical inferred V gene, J gene, and CDR3 amino acid sequence. Percentage overlap between repertoires was calculated by dividing the number of shared unique clonotypes by the size of the smaller repertoire. Repertoire richness was assessed with RTK rarefaction, the Chao1 estimator, and Recon v2.1 estimates of unobserved clonotypes. For all TCRbeta clonotypes obtained by the gDNA method from a few donors, generation probabilities were computed with OLGA. This is the immuneACCESS table as TCRdb keeps it, with only in-frame sequences that have V and J called. A part of the clones is gone; compared with another copy, unresolved V genes explain less than half, and the rest is unexplained. V and J calls and clone size are as listed in that table; D and trimming were resolved from the DNA. This sample is represented by roughly 2,500,000 clones; roughly 93% of them were singletons. Of the sample, roughly 0.39% falls within the top ten clones.

This clonotype was obtained from a young man in good health. Some clones in this sample may be carry-over from other donors' samples. Sample: naive CD4+ T cells from PBMCs. The cell subset or site label here, explained by the study, means: CD45RA+ positively selected. In this chain, TRBV5-3 is recombined with TRBJ1-4, with 10 bases aligning to TRBD1. TRBV5-3 is sorted into the ORF group, with uncertain function. The DNA sequence reads TGTGCCAGAAGCATACCCGATTGGGACAGGGGCTATAATAATGAAAAACTGTTTTTT. This translates into CARSIPDWDRGYNNEKLFF.